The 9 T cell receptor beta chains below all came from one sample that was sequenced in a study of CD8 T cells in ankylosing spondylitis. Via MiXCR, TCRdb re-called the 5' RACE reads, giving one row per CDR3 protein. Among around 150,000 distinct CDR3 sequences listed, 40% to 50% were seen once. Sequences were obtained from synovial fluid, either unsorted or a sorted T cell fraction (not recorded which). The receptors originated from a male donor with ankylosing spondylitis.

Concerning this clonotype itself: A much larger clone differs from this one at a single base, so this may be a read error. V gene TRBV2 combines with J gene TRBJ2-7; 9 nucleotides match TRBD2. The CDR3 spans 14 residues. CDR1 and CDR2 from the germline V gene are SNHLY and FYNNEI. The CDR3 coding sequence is TGTGCCAGCAGCCAAGCGGGGGGTTTCTCCGAGCGGTACTTC. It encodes CASSQAGGFSERYF.

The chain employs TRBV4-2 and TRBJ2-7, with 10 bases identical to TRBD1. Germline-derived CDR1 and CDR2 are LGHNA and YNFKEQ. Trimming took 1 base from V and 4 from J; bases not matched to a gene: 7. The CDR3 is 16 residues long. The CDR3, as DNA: TGTGCCAGCAGCCAAGCCTCAAGGGACAGGGGTTACGAGCAGTACTTC. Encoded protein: CASSQASRDRGYEQYF.

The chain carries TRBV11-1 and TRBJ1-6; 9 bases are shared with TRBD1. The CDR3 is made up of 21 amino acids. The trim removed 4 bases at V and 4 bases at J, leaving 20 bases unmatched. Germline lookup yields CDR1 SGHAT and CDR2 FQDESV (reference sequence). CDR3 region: CASSSLGNVTGGRQYNSPLHF. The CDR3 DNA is TGTGCCAGCAGCTCCCTTGGCAATGTTACAGGGGGCCGGCAATATAATTCACCCCTCCACTTT.

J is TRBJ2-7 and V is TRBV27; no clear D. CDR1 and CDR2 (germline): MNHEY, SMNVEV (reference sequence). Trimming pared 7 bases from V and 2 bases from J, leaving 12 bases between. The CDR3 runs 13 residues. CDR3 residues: CASTHGRTYEQYF. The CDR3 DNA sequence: TGTGCCAGCACCCATGGACGTACCTACGAGCAGTACTTC.

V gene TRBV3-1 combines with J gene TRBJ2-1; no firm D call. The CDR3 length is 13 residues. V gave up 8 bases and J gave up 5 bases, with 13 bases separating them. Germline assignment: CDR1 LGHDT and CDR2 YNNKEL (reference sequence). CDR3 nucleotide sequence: TGTGCCAGCTCCATAGGGCCAAACAATGAGCAGTTCTTC. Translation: CASSIGPNNEQFF.

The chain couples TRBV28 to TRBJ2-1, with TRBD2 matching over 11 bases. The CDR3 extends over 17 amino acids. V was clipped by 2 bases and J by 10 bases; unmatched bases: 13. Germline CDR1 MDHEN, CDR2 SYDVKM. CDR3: CASSLGGLAGGVGEQFF. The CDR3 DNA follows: TGTGCCAGCAGTTTAGGCGGACTAGCGGGCGGGGTTGGGGAGCAGTTCTTC.

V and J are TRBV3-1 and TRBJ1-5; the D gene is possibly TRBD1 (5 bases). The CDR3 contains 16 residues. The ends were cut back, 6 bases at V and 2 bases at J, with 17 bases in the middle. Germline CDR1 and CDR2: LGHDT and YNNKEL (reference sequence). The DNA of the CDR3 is TGTGCCAGCAGTCAAACTAAGGGGAAGGGCAATCAGCCCCAGCATTTT. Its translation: CASSQTKGKGNQPQHF.

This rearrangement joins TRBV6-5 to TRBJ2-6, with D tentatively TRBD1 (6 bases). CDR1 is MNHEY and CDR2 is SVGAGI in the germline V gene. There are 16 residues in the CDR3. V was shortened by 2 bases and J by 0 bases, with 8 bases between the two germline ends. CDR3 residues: CASSYGTSSGANVLTF. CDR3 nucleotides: TGTGCCAGCAGTTACGGGACAAGCTCTGGGGCCAACGTCCTGACTTTC.

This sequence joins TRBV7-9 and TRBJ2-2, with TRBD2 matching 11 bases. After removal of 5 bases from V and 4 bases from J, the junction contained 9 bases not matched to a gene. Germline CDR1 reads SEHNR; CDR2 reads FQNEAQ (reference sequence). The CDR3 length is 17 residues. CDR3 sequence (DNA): TGTGCCAGCAGCCCCGAGACTAGCGGGATGAGCACCGGGGAGCTGTTTTTT. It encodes CASSPETSGMSTGELFF.